The sequence of this TCR beta chain was determined in a study of a mutant IDH1 vaccine in newly diagnosed glioma. Time point reported: week 23, last vaccination. All doses held 300 ug of mutant IDH1 20-mer peptide, with topical imiquimod. J was trimmed by 2 bases and V by 4 bases; bases with no gene match: 1. Germline assignment: CDR1 KGHSH and CDR2 LQKENI. The CDR3 contains 14 residues. The assay was immunoSEQ multiplex PCR, and TCRdb's table has in-frame clones only and misses some. The sample includes tens of thousands of clones, almost 85% of them seen just once. Notes on this clone: Its antigen is still unknown.

This receptor was obtained from a man in his thirties or forties with glioma. Some clones in this sample may be carry-over from other donors' samples. This material consisted of PBMCs, taken from a glioma patient whose treatment included an IDH1 peptide vaccine. The rearrangement uses TRBV18 and TRBJ1-3, with 8 bases matching TRBD1. The CDR3: CASSQDRAGNTIYF. In DNA form, the CDR3 reads TGTGCCAGCTCACAGGACAGGGCTGGAAACACCATATATTTT.